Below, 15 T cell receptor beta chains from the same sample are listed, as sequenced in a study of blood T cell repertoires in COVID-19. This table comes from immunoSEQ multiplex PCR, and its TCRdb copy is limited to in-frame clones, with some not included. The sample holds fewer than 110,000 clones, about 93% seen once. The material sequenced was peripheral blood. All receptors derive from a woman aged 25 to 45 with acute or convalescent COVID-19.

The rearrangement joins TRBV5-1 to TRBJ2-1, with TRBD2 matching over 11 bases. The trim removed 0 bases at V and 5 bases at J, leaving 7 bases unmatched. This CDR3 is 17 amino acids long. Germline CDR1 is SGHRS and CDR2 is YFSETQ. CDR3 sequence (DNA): TGCGCCAGCAGCTTGGTCGTAGCGGGAGGGTTTGACAATGAGCAGTTCTTC. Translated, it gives CASSLVVAGGFDNEQFF. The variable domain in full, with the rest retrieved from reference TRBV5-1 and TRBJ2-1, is KAGVTQTPRYLIKTRGQQVTLSCSPISGHRSVSWYQQTPGQGLQFLFEYFSETQRNKGNFPGRFSGRQFSNSRSEMNVSTLELGDSALYLCASSLVVAGGFDNEQFFGPGTRLTVL.

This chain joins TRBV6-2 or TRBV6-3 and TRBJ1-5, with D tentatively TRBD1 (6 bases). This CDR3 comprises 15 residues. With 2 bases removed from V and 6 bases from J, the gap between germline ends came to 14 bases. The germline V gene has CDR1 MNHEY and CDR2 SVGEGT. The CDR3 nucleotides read TGTGCCAGCAGTTACGGGGCAGGGGTCGGTCAGCCCCAGCATTTT. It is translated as CASSYGAGVGQPQHF.

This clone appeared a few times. CDR3 region: CATSAPDRPREGYTF. CDR3 nucleotide sequence: TGTGCCACCAGTGCCCCGGACAGACCACGGGAAGGCTACACCTTC. The V gene is TRBV24-1, the J gene TRBJ1-2; possibly TRBD1 for D (6 bases). Germline lookup yields CDR1 KGHDR and CDR2 SFDVKD. V was clipped by 5 bases and J by 8 bases, with 20 bases between them. CDR3 length equals 15 residues.

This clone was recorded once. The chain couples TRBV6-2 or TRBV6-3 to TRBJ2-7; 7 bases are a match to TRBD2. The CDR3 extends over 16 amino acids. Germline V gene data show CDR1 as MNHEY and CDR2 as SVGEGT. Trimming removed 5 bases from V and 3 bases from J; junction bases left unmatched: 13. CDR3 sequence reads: CASSRPASGLDYEQYF. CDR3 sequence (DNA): TGTGCCAGCAGTCGACCCGCTAGCGGACTGGACTACGAGCAGTACTTC.

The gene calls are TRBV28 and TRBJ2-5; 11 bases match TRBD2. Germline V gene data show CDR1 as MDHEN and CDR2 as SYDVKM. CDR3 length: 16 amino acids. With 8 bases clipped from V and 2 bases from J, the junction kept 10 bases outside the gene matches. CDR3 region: CASAEGLAGEQETQYF. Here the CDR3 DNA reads TGTGCCAGCGCTGAAGGACTAGCGGGCGAGCAAGAGACCCAGTACTTC.

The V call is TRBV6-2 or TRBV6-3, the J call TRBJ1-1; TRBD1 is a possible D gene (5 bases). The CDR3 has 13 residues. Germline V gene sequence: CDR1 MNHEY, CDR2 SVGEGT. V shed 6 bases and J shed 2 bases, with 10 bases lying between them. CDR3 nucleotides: TGTGCCAGCAGCAAAGGGGCCAACACTGAAGCTTTCTTT. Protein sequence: CASSKGANTEAFF.

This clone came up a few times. CDR3 sequence (DNA): TGTGCCAGCAGCCAATCCGGGGGTCTGGGCTACACCTTC. Amino acids: CASSQSGGLGYTF. J is TRBJ1-2 and V is TRBV11-2; D might be TRBD1 (5 bases). CDR3 length equals 13 residues. The germline CDR1 and CDR2 sequences are SGHAT and FQNNGV. V was clipped by 5 bases and J by 8 bases, with 15 bases between them.

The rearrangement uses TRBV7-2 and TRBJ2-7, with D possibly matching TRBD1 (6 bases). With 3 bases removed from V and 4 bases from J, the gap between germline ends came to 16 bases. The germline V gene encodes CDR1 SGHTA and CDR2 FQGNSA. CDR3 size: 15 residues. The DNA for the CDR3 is TGTGCCAGCAGCTTTACACCGGGACAACAATACGAGCAGTACTTC. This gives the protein CASSFTPGQQYEQYF.

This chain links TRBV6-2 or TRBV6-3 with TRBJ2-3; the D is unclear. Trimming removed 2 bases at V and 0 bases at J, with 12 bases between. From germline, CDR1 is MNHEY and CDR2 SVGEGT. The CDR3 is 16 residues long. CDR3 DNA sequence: TGTGCCAGCAGTTACACCCGCACCGCGAGCACAGATACGCAGTATTTT. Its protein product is CASSYTRTASTDTQYF.

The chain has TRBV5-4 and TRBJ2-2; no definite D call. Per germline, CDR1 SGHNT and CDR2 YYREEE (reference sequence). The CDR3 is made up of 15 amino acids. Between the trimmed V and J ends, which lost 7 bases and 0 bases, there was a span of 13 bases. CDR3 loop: CASGYLETNTGELFF. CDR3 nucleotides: TGTGCCAGCGGCTACCTAGAGACGAACACCGGGGAGCTGTTTTTT.

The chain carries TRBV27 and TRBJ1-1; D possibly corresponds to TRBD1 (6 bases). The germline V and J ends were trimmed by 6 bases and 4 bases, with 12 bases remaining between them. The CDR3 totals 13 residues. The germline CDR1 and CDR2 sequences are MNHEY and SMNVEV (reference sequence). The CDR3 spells CASRNRESTEAFF. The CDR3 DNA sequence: TGTGCCAGCAGGAACAGGGAGAGCACTGAAGCTTTCTTT.

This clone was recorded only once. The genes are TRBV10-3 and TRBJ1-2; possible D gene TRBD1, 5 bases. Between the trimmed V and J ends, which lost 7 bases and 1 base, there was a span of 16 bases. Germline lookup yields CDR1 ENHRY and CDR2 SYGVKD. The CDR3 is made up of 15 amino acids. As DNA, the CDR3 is TGTGCCATCAAAGAGGGACTGTTGATTAACTATGGCTACACCTTC. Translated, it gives CAIKEGLLINYGYTF.

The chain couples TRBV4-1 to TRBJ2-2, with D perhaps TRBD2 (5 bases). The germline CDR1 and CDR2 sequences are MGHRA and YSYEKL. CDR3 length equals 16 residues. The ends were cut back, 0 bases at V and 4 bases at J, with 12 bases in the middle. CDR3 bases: TGCGCCAGCAGCCAAGATGGGCTAGCCGTCACCGGGGAGCTGTTTTTT. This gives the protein CASSQDGLAVTGELFF.

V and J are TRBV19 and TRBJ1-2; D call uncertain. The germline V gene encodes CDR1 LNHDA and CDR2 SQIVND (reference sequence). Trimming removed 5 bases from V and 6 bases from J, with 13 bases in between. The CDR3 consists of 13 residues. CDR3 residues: CASSSRVSDGYTF. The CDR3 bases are TGTGCCAGTAGTTCGCGAGTATCGGATGGCTACACCTTC.

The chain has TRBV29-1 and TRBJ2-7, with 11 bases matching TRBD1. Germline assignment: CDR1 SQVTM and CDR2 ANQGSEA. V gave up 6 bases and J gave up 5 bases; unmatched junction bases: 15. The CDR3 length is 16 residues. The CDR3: CSVDKETGTGGNEQYF. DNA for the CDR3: TGCAGCGTCGACAAAGAAACCGGGACAGGGGGAAACGAGCAGTACTTC.